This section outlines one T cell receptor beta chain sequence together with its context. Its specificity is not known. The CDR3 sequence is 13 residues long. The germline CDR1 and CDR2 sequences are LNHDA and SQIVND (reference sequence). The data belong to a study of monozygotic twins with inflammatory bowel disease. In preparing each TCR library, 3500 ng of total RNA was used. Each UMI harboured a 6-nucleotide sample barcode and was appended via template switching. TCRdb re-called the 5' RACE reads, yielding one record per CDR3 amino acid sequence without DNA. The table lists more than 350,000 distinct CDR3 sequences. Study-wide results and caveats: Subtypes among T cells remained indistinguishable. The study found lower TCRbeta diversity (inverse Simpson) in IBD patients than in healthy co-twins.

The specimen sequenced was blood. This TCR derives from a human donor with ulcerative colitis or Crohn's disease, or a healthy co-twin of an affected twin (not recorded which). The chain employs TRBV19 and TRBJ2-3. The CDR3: CASNEKVADTQYF.